One sample yielded the 24 T cell receptor beta chains listed below, sequenced in a study of Ad26.COV2.S vaccination and SARS-CoV-2 variants (dated by TCRdb to the early 2020s). The library was obtained by the immunoSEQ multiplex PCR assay. TCRdb holds this immuneACCESS table with in-frame rearrangements only. Some clones are missing; in checked studies, unresolved V genes explain under half, and the rest has no known cause. Recorded for this sample are some 320,000 clones; 70% to 90% of them occurred a single time. The ten biggest clones cover approximately 2.1% of the sample. Reading the label with the study, this specimen's treatment or condition is: some 20 received Ad26.COV2.S at low or high dose, single or two shots; 5 received placebo; per-sample allocation not given. For vaccine and placebo recipients, repertoires were sequenced using samples collected on day 63 after the first injection.

This material consisted of peripheral blood, taken in a trial of Ad26.COV2.S vaccine versus placebo. The source is a person aged 18 to 59 who received the Ad26.COV2.S COVID-19 vaccine or a placebo.

The chain uses TRBV24-1 and TRBJ1-1; 10 bases agree with TRBD1. V dropped 4 bases and J dropped 4; count of bases not matched to a gene: 5. Germline assignment: CDR1 KGHDR and CDR2 SFDVKD. The CDR3 is 15 residues long. DNA for the CDR3: TGTGCCACCAGTGAGGGCCGGACAGGGGGCACTGAAGCTTTCTTT. It translates to CATSEGRTGGTEAFF.

The chain employs TRBV6-5 and TRBJ1-5; no clear D gene. The ends were cut back, 5 bases at V and 0 bases at J, with 8 bases in the middle. The CDR3 sequence is 14 residues long. Germline V gene lookup returns CDR1 MNHEY and CDR2 SVGAGI. Here the CDR3 DNA reads TGTGCCAGCAGTCGGGGTTATAGCAATCAGCCCCAGCATTTT. It is translated as CASSRGYSNQPQHF.

V is TRBV25-1 and J is TRBJ2-3, with 11 bases lining up with TRBD2. Germline CDR1 MGHDK, CDR2 SYGVNS. After removal of 3 bases from V and 2 bases from J, the junction contained 7 bases not matched to a gene. CDR3 length: 17 amino acids. The CDR3 loop is CASSDLKLAGVTDTQYF. The CDR3 DNA follows: TGTGCCAGCAGTGACCTCAAACTAGCGGGGGTCACAGATACGCAGTATTTT.

This chain joins TRBV2 and TRBJ2-5; D is undetermined. Per germline, CDR1 SNHLY and CDR2 FYNNEI. The CDR3 totals 13 residues. V was cut by 2 bases and J by 5 bases, with 9 bases left in between. CDR3 in amino acids: CASSEYARETQYF. The CDR3 coding sequence is TGTGCCAGCAGTGAATACGCGCGGGAGACCCAGTACTTC.

This clone was counted a few times. The gene calls are TRBV5-6 and TRBJ1-3; D is unresolved. This CDR3 is 16 amino acids long. Germline V gene sequence: CDR1 SGHDT, CDR2 YYEEEE. Trimming left V 4 bases short and J 3 bases short, with 17 bases between. The CDR3 loop reads CASSRRGYTGGNTIYF. The CDR3 DNA sequence: TGTGCCAGCAGCCGCCGGGGTTACACCGGTGGAAACACCATATATTTT. Complete variable domain (other parts from reference TRBV5-6 and TRBJ1-3): DAGVTQSPTHLIKTRGQQVTLRCSPKSGHDTVSWYQQALGQGPQFIFQYYEEEERQRGNFPDRFSGHQFPNYSSELNVNALLLGDSALYLCASSRRGYTGGNTIYFGEGSWLTVV.

The V call is TRBV7-9, the J call TRBJ2-7; tentatively, D is TRBD1 or TRBD2 (5 bases each). Germline V gives CDR1 SEHNR, CDR2 FQNEAQ (reference sequence). Trimming cost V 2 bases and J 6 bases, with 20 bases left between them. The CDR3 totals 16 residues. The chain's CDR3 is CASSLRLGGLFGEQYF. Written as DNA, the CDR3 is TGTGCCAGCAGCTTACGTCTTGGGGGTCTATTCGGCGAGCAGTACTTC.

This sequence joins TRBV5-1 and TRBJ1-4, with 10 bases aligning to TRBD1. The length of the CDR3 is 14 residues. Germline V lookup: CDR1 SGHRS, CDR2 YFSETQ. Trimming at V came to 4 bases and at J to 8 bases, leaving 5 bases not matched to a gene. CDR3 DNA sequence: TGCGCCAGCAGCAATGGACAGGGGGAGGAAAAACTGTTTTTT. Its protein product is CASSNGQGEEKLFF.

This chain links TRBV7-9 with TRBJ1-4; D remains ambiguous. There are 15 residues in the CDR3. V gave up 4 bases and J gave up 2 bases, with 11 bases separating them. CDR1 is SEHNR, CDR2 FQNEAQ, per germline (reference sequence). CDR3 protein: CASSSSGVTNEKLFF. The CDR3 DNA sequence: TGTGCCAGCAGCTCCTCCGGTGTCACTAATGAAAAACTGTTTTTT.

The chain combines TRBV29-1 with TRBJ1-3; D is unclear. Trimming removed 7 bases from V and 2 bases from J, with 12 bases in between. The CDR3 has 13 residues. Per germline, CDR1 SQVTM and CDR2 ANQGSEA. For the CDR3, the DNA is TGCAGCGCCCTGGGAGGGACTGGAAACACCATATATTTT. Translation: CSALGGTGNTIYF.

The sample holds one count of this clone. The chain has TRBV19 and TRBJ1-1; 10 bases are a match to TRBD1. This CDR3 is built from 14 residues. The germline CDR1 and CDR2 sequences are LNHDA and SQIVND (reference sequence). J lost 2 bases, V lost 5 bases, and 2 bases had no gene match. This CDR3 reads CASSWDRGNTEAFF. The CDR3 bases are TGTGCCAGTAGTTGGGACAGGGGAAACACTGAAGCTTTCTTT.

Remarks on this clone: A much larger clone is a single base away; this may be a read error. The same CDR3 is also encoded by other DNA sequences in this sample. The V and J genes are TRBV5-1 and TRBJ2-5; D uncertain. CDR1 and CDR2 from the germline V gene are SGHRS and YFSETQ. The CDR3 is made up of 11 amino acids. Trimming cost V 2 bases and J 2 bases, with 1 base left between them. The DNA for the CDR3 is TGCGCCAGCAGCTTTCAAGAGACCCAGTACTTC. Residues: CASSFQETQYF.

This rearrangement joins TRBV5-4 to TRBJ2-5; 10 positions agree with TRBD2. Germline V lookup: CDR1 SGHNT, CDR2 YYREEE (reference sequence). CDR3 length equals 16 residues. J gave up 2 bases and V 4 bases, and 8 bases lay outside the gene matches. The CDR3 reads CASSPGLAGEQETQYF. The CDR3 region has the DNA TGTGCCAGCAGCCCTGGGCTAGCGGGAGAACAAGAGACCCAGTACTTC.

This clone came up once. The chain employs TRBV3-1 (or the pseudogene TRBV3-2) and TRBJ2-4, with D perhaps TRBD1 or TRBD2 (6 bases each). The CDR3 spans 24 residues. Trimming took 2 bases from V and 3 from J, leaving 38 bases between them. The germline V gene has CDR1 LGHDT and CDR2 YNNKEL (reference sequence). The CDR3 nucleotides are TGTGCCAGCAGCCAAACGTGGGCGGTTGCCGGACAGACCCATCAACCAGCGGGCAAAAACATTCAGTACTTC. Its protein is CASSQTWAVAGQTHQPAGKNIQYF.

The rearrangement joins TRBV19 to TRBJ1-5; D gene uncertain. Trimming pared 9 bases from V and 3 bases from J, leaving 12 bases between. Germline CDR1 is LNHDA and CDR2 is SQIVND (reference sequence). The CDR3 is 13 amino acids. CDR3 DNA sequence: TGTGCCAGCAGACCAAGGGTCAATCAGCCCCAGCATTTT. Translating it yields CASRPRVNQPQHF.

V gene TRBV4-1 combines with J gene TRBJ2-7, with a possible D match to TRBD1 (6 bases). The V gene lost 5 bases and the J gene lost 0 bases, with 14 bases spanning the gap. The length of the CDR3 is 15 residues. Germline lookup yields CDR1 MGHRA and CDR2 YSYEKL. CDR3 nucleotide sequence: TGCGCCAGCAGCTCCCCCCGGGACAACTCCTACGAGCAGTACTTC. As protein: CASSSPRDNSYEQYF.

V usage is TRBV7-9 and J usage is TRBJ1-6; D possibly corresponds to TRBD1 (6 bases). The germline CDR1 and CDR2 sequences are SEHNR and FQNEAQ (reference sequence). V was clipped by 0 bases and J by 0 bases, with 12 bases between them. This CDR3 region has 18 residues. This chain's CDR3 is CASSLASGALSYNSPLHF. DNA for the CDR3: TGTGCCAGCAGCTTAGCTTCAGGGGCGCTCTCCTATAATTCACCCCTCCACTTT. The full variable domain, in which reference TRBV7-9 and TRBJ1-6 provide the parts outside the CDR3, is DTGVSQNPRHKITKRGQNVTFRCDPISEHNRLYWYRQTLGQGPEFLTYFQNEAQLEKSRLLSDRFSAERPKGSFSTLEIQRTEQGDSAMYLCASSLASGALSYNSPLHFGNGTRLTVT.

The V and J genes are TRBV9 and TRBJ2-5; no reliable D call. Germline CDR1 SGDLS, CDR2 YYNGEE. V was clipped by 0 bases and J by 0 bases, with 9 bases between them. This CDR3 has 15 amino acids. Here the CDR3 reads CASSVGDQDQETQYF. CDR3 DNA: TGTGCCAGCAGCGTAGGAGACCAGGACCAAGAGACCCAGTACTTC.

V is TRBV24-1 and J is TRBJ1-1; D is ambiguous. V was trimmed by 5 bases and J by 1 base, leaving 13 bases between them. The CDR3 extends over 15 amino acids. Germline CDR1 reads KGHDR; CDR2 reads SFDVKD. The CDR3 coding sequence is TGTGCCACCAGTGCCCCAGGTGCGGGGAACACTGAAGCTTTCTTT. This sequence encodes CATSAPGAGNTEAFF.

This clone was seen only once. The chain joins TRBV7-6 to TRBJ2-1; 10 bases map to TRBD2. The V gene's germline CDR1 is SGHVS and CDR2 FNYEAQ. There are 17 residues in the CDR3. V shed 3 bases, J shed 4 bases, and the junction held 9 bases outside the gene matches. As DNA, the CDR3 is TGTGCCAGCAGCTTGTCCCCCCCTAGCGGGGGATACAATGAGCAGTTCTTC. Encoded protein: CASSLSPPSGGYNEQFF. Full variable domain (rest looked up from reference TRBV7-6 and TRBJ2-1): GAGVSQSPRYKVTKRGQDVALRCDPISGHVSLYWYRQALGQGPEFLTYFNYEAQQDKSGLPNDRFSAERPEGSISTLTIQRTEQRDSAMYRCASSLSPPSGGYNEQFFGPGTRLTVL.

The chain carries TRBV19 and TRBJ1-3; weak D call: TRBD1 (5 bases). This CDR3 region has 16 residues. V was pared by 5 bases and J by 0 bases, with 14 bases between. Germline V CDR1 and CDR2: LNHDA, SQIVND (reference sequence). The CDR3 loop reads CASSSTFGGSGNTIYF. The CDR3 coding sequence is TGTGCCAGTAGTTCCACCTTCGGGGGCTCTGGAAACACCATATATTTT.

The V gene is TRBV5-5, the J gene TRBJ2-3; no clear D gene. The CDR3 is made up of 14 amino acids. Trimming shortened V by 0 bases and J by 4 bases, and 9 bases separated the two germline ends. CDR1 SGHKS and CDR2 YYEKEE come from the germline V gene (reference sequence). The chain's CDR3 is CASSLASTSDTQYF. CDR3 DNA sequence: TGTGCCAGCAGCTTGGCCTCAACCTCAGATACGCAGTATTTT.

V is TRBV5-4 and J is TRBJ1-4; 7 nucleotides align to TRBD1. The CDR3 covers 16 residues. The germline V gene has CDR1 SGHNT and CDR2 YYREEE (reference sequence). V gave up 4 bases and J gave up 0 bases; unmatched junction bases: 6. In DNA, the CDR3 is TGTGCCAGCAGCCCAGGGGGGCGTGCAACTAATGAAAAACTGTTTTTT. Encoded protein: CASSPGGRATNEKLFF.

This chain links TRBV16 with TRBJ2-6; perhaps TRBD2 as D (6 bases). The CDR3 consists of 16 residues. Trimming left V 4 bases short and J 1 base short, with 11 bases between. The germline CDR1 and CDR2 sequences are KGHSY and FQNENV. CDR3 in amino acids: CASSPWGVSGANVLTF. CDR3 in DNA: TGTGCCAGCAGCCCCTGGGGGGTTTCTGGGGCCAACGTCCTGACTTTC.

Worth noting for this clone: Other DNA sequences in the sample encode the same CDR3. The chain employs TRBV6-5 and TRBJ2-2; 8 positions agree with TRBD1. J lost 4 bases, V lost 4 bases, and 2 bases had no gene match. The CDR3 contains 14 residues. Germline assignment: CDR1 MNHEY and CDR2 SVGAGI. CDR3 in amino acids: CASSSTGGTGELFF. CDR3 DNA: TGTGCCAGCAGTTCAACAGGGGGCACCGGGGAGCTGTTTTTT.